This T cell receptor (beta chain) was found in a study of T-cell reconstitution after alpha-beta-depleted transplantation in children. Study results and caveats: After transplant, at about two months, alpha-beta T cells were reportedly derived from several hundred expanded graft clones.

At least ten counts were recorded for this clonotype. Its antigen is as yet unknown. This CDR3 contains 15 residues. Germline-derived CDR1 and CDR2 are DFQATT and SNEGSKA (reference sequence). The ends were cut back, 6 bases at V and 3 bases at J, with 18 bases in the middle. A TCRbeta library incorporating unique molecular identifiers was prepared. TCRdb re-called the PCR reads with MiXCR, one entry per CDR3 protein. Counted here are around 370,000 distinct CDR3 sequences, around 15% occurring once; the ten biggest clones make up about 41%. The TCR sequence derives from a male patient aged 2 to 10 who had a stem cell transplant for acute lymphoblastic leukemia, so the T cells may come from the graft donor. The specimen comprised PBMCs, mostly from graft donor cells, sampled 360 days after TCRalphabeta/CD19-depleted stem cell transplant. The chain carries TRBV20-1 and TRBJ2-1, with D unclear. As DNA, the CDR3 is TGCAGTGCCCCGAAACTCGCGGCCGTCTACAATGAGCAGTTCTTC. Its translation: CSAPKLAAVYNEQFF.